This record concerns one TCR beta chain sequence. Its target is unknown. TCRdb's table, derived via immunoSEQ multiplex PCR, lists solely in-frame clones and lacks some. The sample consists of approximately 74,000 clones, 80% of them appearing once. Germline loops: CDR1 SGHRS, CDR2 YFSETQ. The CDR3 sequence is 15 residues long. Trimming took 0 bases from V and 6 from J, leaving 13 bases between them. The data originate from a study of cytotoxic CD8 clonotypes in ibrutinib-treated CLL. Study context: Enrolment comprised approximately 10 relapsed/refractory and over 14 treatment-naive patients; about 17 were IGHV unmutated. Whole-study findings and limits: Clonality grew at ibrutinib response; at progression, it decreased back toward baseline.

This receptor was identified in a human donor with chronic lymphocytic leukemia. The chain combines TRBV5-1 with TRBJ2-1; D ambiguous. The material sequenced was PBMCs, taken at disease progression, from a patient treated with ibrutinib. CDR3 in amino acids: CASSLVSSVLNEQFF. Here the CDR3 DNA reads TGCGCCAGCAGCTTGGTTTCGTCAGTCCTCAATGAGCAGTTCTTC.